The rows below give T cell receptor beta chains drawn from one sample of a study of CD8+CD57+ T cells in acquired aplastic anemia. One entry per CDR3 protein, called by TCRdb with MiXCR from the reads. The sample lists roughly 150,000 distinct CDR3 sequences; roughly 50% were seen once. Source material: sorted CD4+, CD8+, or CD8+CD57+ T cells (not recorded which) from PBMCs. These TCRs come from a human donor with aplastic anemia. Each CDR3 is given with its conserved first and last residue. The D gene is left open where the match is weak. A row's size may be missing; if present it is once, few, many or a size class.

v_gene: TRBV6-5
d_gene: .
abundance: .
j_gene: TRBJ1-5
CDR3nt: TGTGCCAGCAGTTTAGGTCGAGGGGAGGAGAATCAGCCCCAGCATTTT
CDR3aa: CASSLGRGEENQPQHF

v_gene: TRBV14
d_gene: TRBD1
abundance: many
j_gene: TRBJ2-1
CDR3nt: TGTGCCAGCAGCCAATCGACAGGGGGCTACAATGAGCAGTTCTTC
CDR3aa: CASSQSTGGYNEQFF

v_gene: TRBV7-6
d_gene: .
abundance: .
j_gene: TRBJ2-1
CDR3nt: TGTGCCAGCAGCCCCACTACATATGAGCAGTTCTTC
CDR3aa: CASSPTTYEQFF

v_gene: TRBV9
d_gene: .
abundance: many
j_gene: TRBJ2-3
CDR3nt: TGTGCCAGCAGCGTAGGAGGCACAGATACGCAGTATTTT
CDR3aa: CASSVGGTDTQYF

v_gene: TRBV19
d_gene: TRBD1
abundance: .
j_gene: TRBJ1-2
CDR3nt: TGTGCCAGTAGTAATCTACCGGGACAGAACTATGGCTACACCTTC
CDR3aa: CASSNLPGQNYGYTF

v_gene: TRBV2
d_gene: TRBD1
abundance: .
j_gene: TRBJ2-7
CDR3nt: TGTGCCAGCAGGACGACAGGGCTGGACGAGCAGTACTTC
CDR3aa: CASRTTGLDEQYF

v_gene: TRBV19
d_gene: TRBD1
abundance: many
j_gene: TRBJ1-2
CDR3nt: TGTGCCAGTAGTTCCCGGGACAGGGGGCGCACTAACTATGGCTACACCTTC
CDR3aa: CASSSRDRGRTNYGYTF

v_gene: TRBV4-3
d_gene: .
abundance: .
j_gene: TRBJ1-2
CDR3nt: TGCGCCAGCAGCCCCCGGGGGGGGGCTGGCTATGGCTACACCTTC
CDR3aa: CASSPRGGAGYGYTF

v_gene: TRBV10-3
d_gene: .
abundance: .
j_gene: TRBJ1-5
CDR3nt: TGTGCCATCAGTGTAGGGGAGAACTATAATTCGCCCCAGCATTTT
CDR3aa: CAISVGENYNSPQHF

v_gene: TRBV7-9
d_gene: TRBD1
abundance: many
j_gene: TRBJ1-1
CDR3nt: TGTGCAAGACAGGGCTTGAACACTGAAGCTTTCTTT
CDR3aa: CARQGLNTEAFF

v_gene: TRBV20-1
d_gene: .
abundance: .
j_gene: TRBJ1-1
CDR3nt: TGCAGTGGTAGGGGCTCCCTGGTAACTGAAGCTTTCTTT
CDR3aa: CSGRGSLVTEAFF

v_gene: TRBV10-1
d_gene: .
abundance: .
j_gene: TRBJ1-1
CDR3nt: TGCGCCAGCAGTGACAGGCCGAACACTGAAGCTTTCTTT
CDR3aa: CASSDRPNTEAFF

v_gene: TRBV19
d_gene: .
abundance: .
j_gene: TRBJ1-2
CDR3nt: TGTGCCAGTAAACAGGATTATAACTATGGCTACACCTTC
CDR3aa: CASKQDYNYGYTF

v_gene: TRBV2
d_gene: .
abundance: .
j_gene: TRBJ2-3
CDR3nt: TGTGCCAGCAGTGGACCTCCCCTGGGCACAGATACGCAGTATTTT
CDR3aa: CASSGPPLGTDTQYF

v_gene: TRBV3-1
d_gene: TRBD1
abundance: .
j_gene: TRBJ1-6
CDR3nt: TGTGCCAGCAGCCAAGCAGGGGGTTTACCCCCCCACTTT
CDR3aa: CASSQAGGLPPHF

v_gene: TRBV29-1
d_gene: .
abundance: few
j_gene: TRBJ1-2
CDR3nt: TGCAGCGTTGGATCCGGGGGCGATGGCTACACCTTC
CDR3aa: CSVGSGGDGYTF

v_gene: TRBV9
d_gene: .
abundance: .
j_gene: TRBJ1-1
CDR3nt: TGTGCCAGCAGCGTAGGAGGCCATGGGAACACTGAAGCTTTCTTT
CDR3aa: CASSVGGHGNTEAFF

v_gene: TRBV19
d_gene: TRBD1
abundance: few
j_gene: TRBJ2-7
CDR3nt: TGTGCCAGTGGACAGGGGAAAAAGTACTTC
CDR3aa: CASGQGKKYF

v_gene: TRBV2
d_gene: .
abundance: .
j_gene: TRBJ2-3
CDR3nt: TGTGCCAGAAAGGGGGGGCCTCATATCACAGATACGCAGTATTTT
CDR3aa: CARKGGPHITDTQYF

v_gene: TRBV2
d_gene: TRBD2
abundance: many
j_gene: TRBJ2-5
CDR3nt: TGTGCCAGCATGTGGAGCGGGAGTGAGACCCAGTACTTC
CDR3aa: CASMWSGSETQYF

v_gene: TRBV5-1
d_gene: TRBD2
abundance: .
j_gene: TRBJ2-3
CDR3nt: TGCGCCAGCAGCCAAGGGTTCGGGGGGGCGGGAGATACGCAGTATTTT
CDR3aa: CASSQGFGGAGDTQYF

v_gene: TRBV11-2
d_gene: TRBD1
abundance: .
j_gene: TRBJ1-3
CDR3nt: TGTGCCAGCAGCTTATTCGGGGCCGGGACAGGCACCACCATATATTTT
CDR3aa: CASSLFGAGTGTTIYF

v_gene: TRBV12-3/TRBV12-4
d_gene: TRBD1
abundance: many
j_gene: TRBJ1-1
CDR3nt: TGTGCCAGCACCCCGACAGGGGAAATGACTGAAGCTTTCTTT
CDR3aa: CASTPTGEMTEAFF

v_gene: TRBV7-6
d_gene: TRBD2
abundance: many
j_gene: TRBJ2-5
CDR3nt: TGTGCCAGCAGCTTAGTAGCGGGGACACAAGAGACCCAGTACTTC
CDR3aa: CASSLVAGTQETQYF

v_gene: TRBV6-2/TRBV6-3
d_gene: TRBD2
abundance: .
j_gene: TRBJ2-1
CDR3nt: TGTGCCAGCAGTTACCCCGGACTAGCGGGAGGGGTAAGTGAGCAGTTCTTC
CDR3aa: CASSYPGLAGGVSEQFF

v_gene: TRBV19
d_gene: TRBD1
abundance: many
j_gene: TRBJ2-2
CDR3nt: TGTGCCAGTACAACGACAGGGGTTACCGGGGAGCTGTTTTTT
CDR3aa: CASTTTGVTGELFF

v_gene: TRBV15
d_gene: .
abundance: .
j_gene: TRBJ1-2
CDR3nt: TGTGCCACCAGCAGAGATCTACGGCTTGGAGGCTATGGCTACACCTTC
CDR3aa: CATSRDLRLGGYGYTF

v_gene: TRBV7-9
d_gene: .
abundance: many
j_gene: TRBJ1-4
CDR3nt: TGTGCCAGCAGCTTAGGGCGGCCTAATGAAAAACTGTTTTTT
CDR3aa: CASSLGRPNEKLFF

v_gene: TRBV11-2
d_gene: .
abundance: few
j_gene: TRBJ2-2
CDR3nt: TGTGCCAGCAGCTTAGTCCAGACTCACACCGGGGAGCTGTTTTTT
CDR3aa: CASSLVQTHTGELFF

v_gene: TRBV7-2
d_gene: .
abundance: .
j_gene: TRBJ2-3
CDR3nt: TGTGCCAGCAGCTTGAGATTGGTAGATACGCAGTATTTT
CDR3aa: CASSLRLVDTQYF

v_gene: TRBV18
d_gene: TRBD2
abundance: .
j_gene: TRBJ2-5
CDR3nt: TGTGCCAGCTCACCACGACTAGCGGGAGGGCGAGAGACCCAGTACTTC
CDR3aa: CASSPRLAGGRETQYF

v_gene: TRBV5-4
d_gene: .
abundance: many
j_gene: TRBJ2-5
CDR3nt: TGTGCCAGCAGCTTTTACCAGGGAGAGACCCAGTACTTC
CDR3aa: CASSFYQGETQYF

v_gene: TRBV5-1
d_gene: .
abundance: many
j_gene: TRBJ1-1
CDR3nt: TGCGCCAGCAGCTTGGGGGGGACTAGGGTCGGTGAAGCTTTCTTT
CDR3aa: CASSLGGTRVGEAFF

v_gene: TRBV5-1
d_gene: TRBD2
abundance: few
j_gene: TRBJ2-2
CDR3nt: TGCGCCAGCAGATCCACGAGCGGGGGGAACACCGGGGAGCTGTTTTTT
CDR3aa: CASRSTSGGNTGELFF

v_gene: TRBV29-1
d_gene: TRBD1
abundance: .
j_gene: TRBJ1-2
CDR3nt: TGCAGCGTTGAAAAGGACAGGGGATTCAGCTATGGCTACACCTTC
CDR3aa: CSVEKDRGFSYGYTF

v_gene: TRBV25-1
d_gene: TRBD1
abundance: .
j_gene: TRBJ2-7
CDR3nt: TGTGCCAGCAGTGACCCTTGGACAGGGTCGAGCGAGCAGTACTTC
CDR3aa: CASSDPWTGSSEQYF

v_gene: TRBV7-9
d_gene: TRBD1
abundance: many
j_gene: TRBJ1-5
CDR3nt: TGTGCCAGCAGCTTATCCACCGGGACAGGGGGAAATCAGCCCCAGCATTTT
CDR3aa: CASSLSTGTGGNQPQHF

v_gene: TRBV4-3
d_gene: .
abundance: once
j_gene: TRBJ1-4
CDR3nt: TGCGCCAGCAGCCCACAGGGTCGCGGAGAAAAACTGTTTTTT
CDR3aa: CASSPQGRGEKLFF

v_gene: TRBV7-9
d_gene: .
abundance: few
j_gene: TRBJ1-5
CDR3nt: TGTGCCAGCAGCTTAGAACGTAATCAGCCCCAGCATTTT
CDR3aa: CASSLERNQPQHF

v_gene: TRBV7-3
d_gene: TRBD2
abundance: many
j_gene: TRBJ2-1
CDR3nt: TGTGCCAGCAGCTTAGGCGGGGGGACATACAATGAGCAGTTCTTC
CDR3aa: CASSLGGGTYNEQFF

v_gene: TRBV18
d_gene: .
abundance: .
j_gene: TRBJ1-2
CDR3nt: TGTGCCAGCTCACCACTGGGAACAAATTATGGCTACACCTTC
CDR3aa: CASSPLGTNYGYTF

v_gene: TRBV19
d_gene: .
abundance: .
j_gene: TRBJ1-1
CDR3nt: TGTGCCAGTAGTAGGACGGTGAACACTGAAGCTTTCTTT
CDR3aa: CASSRTVNTEAFF

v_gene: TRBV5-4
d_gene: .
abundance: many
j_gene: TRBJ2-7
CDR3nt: TGTGCCAGCAGCTTTACGGGTTACGAGCAGTACTTC
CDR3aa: CASSFTGYEQYF

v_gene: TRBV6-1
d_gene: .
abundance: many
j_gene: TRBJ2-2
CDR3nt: TGTGCCAGCAGTCCCCGCTCAGCGAACACCGGGGAGCTGTTTTTT
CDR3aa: CASSPRSANTGELFF

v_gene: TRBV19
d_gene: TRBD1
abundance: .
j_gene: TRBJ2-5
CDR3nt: TGTGCCAGTAGTAAGGGGACAGGCGGGACCCAGTACTTC
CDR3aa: CASSKGTGGTQYF

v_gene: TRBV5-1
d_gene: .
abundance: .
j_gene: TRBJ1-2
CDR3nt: TGCGCCAGCAGCTTGGACCAGGAGGACGTTAGGTATGGCTACACCTTC
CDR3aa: CASSLDQEDVRYGYTF

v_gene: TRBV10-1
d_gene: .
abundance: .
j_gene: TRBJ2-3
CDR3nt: TGCGCCAGCAGTGAGTCTAGCGTGGCCACAGATACGCAGTATTTT
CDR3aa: CASSESSVATDTQYF

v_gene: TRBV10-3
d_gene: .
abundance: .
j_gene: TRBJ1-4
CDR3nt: TGTGCCGTCAGCGGGACAAAAAATGAAAGACTGTTTTTT
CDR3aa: CAVSGTKNERLFF

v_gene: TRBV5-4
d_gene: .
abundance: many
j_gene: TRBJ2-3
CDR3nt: TGTGCCAGCAGCTTGCAGGACATAGGATTCACAGATACGCAGTATTTT
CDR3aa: CASSLQDIGFTDTQYF